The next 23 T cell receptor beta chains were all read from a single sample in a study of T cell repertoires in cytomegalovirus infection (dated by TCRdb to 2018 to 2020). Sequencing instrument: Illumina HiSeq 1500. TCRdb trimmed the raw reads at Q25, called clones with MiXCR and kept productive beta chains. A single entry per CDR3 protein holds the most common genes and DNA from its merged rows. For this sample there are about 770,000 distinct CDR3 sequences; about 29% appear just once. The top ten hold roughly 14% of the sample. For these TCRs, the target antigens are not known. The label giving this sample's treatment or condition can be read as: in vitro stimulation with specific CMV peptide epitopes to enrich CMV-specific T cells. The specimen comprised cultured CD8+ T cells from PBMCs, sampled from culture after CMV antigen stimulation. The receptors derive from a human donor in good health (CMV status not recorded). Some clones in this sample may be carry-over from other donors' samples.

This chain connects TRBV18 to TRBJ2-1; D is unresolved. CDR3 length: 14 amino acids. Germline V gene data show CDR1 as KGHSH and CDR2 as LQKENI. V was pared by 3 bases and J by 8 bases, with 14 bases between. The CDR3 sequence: CASSPPAGPDEQFF. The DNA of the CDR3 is TGTGCCAGCTCACCCCCGGCCGGGCCAGATGAGCAGTTCTTC.

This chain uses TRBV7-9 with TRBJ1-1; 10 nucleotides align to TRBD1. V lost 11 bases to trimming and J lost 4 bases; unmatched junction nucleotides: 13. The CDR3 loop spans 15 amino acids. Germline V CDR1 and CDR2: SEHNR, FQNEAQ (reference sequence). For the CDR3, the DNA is TGTGCCGGTCCTTCGGGACAGGGGCCGGGCACTGAAGCTTTCTTT. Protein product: CAGPSGQGPGTEAFF.

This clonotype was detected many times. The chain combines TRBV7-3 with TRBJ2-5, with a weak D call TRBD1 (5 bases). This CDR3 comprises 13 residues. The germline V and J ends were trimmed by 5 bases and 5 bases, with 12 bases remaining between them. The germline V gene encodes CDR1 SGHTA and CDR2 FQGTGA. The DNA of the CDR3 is TGTGCCAGCAGCCCAGGGCCCACGGAGACCCAGTACTTC. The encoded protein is CASSPGPTETQYF.

The CDR3 reads CATSRDRRQSSGNTIYF. CDR3 DNA: TGTGCCACCAGCAGAGATAGACGGCAGAGCTCTGGAAACACCATATATTTT. The chain has TRBV15 and TRBJ1-3; no clear D gene. This CDR3 spans 17 amino acids. CDR1 LNHNV and CDR2 YYDKDF come from the germline V gene (reference sequence). The germline V and J ends were trimmed by 0 bases and 0 bases, with 12 bases remaining between them.

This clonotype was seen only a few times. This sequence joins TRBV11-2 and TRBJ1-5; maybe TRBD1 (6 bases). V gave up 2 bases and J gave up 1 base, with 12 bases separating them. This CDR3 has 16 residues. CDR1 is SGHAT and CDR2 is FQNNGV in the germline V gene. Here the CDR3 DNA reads TGTGCCAGCAGCTTAAACTTCAGGGGCAGCAATCAGCCCCAGCATTTT. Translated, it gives CASSLNFRGSNQPQHF.

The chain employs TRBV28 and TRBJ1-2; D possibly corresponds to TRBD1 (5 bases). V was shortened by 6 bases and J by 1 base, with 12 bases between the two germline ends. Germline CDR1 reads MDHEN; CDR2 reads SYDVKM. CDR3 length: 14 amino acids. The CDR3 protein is CASSFLTVNYGYTF. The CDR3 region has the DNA TGTGCCAGCAGCTTCCTGACAGTTAACTATGGCTACACCTTC.

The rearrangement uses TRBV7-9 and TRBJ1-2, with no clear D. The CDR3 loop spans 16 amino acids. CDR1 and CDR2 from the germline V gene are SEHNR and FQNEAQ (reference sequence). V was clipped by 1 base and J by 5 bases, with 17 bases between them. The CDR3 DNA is TGTGCCAGCAGCTTAGAAATTAACCCGTTTGAGTATGGCTACACCTTC. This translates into CASSLEINPFEYGYTF.

The CDR3 sequence: CASSQGTSGPYEQYF. CDR3 bases: TGTGCCAGCAGCCAAGGAACTAGCGGGCCGTACGAGCAGTACTTC. The V call is TRBV14, the J call TRBJ2-7, with 9 bases that match TRBD2. The CDR3 runs 15 residues. The trim removed 1 base at V and 4 bases at J, leaving 5 bases unmatched. From germline, CDR1 is SGHDN and CDR2 FVKESK.

The CDR3 spells CASSFVDGGSSPTDTQYF. The CDR3 bases are TGTGCCAGCAGCTTTGTGGACGGGGGATCATCACCCACAGATACGCAGTATTTT. The chain employs TRBV7-8 and TRBJ2-3; possible D gene TRBD2, 6 bases. Between the trimmed V and J ends, which lost 3 bases and 2 bases, there was a span of 21 bases. This CDR3 has 18 residues. CDR1 SGHVS and CDR2 FQNEAQ come from the germline V gene.

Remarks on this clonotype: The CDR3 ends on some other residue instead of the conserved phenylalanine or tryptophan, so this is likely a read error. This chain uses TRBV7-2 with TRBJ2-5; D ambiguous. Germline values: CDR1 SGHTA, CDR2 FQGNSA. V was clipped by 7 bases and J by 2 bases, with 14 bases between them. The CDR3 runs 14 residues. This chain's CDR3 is CASTLRADQETQYL. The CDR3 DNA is TGTGCCAGCACCCTAAGGGCCGATCAAGAGACCCAGTACCTC.

The CDR3 region is CASSEVWGDYGYTF. The CDR3 bases are TGTGCCAGCAGTGAGGTTTGGGGAGACTATGGCTACACCTTC. The V call is TRBV2, the J call TRBJ1-2; no clear D gene. V was clipped by 3 bases and J by 3 bases, with 11 bases between them. Germline CDR1 and CDR2: SNHLY and FYNNEI. The CDR3 length is 14 residues.

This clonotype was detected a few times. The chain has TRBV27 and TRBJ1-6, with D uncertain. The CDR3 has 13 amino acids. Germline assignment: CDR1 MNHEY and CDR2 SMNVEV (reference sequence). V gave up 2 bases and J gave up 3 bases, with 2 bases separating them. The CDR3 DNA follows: TGTGCCAGCAGTTTACACTATAATTCACCCCTCCACTTT. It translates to CASSLHYNSPLHF.

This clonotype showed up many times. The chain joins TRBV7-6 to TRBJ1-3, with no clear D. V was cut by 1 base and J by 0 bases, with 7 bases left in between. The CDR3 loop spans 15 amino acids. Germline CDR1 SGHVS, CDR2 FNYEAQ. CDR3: CASSLGKNSGNTIYF. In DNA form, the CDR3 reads TGTGCCAGCAGCTTAGGAAAGAACTCTGGAAACACCATATATTTT.

The CDR3 region is CASSLAVGTDTQYF. The CDR3 DNA sequence: TGCGCCAGCAGCCTGGCCGTGGGCACAGATACGCAGTATTTT. This sequence joins TRBV5-1 and TRBJ2-3; D gene ambiguous. The CDR3 covers 14 residues. Germline CDR1 reads SGHRS; CDR2 reads YFSETQ. Trimming took 4 bases from V and 1 from J, leaving 10 bases between them.

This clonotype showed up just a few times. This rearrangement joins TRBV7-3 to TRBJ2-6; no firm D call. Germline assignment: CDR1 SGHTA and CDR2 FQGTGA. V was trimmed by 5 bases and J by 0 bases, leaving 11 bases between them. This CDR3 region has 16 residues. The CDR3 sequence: CASSVMLSSGANVLTF. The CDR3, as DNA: TGTGCCAGCAGCGTTATGCTCAGCTCTGGGGCCAACGTCCTGACTTTC.

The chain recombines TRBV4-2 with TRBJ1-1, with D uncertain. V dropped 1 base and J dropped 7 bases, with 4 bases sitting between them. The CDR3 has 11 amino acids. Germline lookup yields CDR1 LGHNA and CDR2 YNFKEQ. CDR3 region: CASSQGREAFF. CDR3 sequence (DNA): TGTGCCAGCAGCCAAGGCCGTGAAGCTTTCTTT.

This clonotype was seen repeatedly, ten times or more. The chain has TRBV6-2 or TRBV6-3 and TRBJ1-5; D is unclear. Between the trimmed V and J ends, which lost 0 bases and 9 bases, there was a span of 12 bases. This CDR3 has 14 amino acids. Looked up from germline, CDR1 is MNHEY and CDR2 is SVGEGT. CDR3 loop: CASSYSYPALPQHF. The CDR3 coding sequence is TGTGCCAGCAGTTACTCCTACCCAGCACTGCCCCAGCATTTT.

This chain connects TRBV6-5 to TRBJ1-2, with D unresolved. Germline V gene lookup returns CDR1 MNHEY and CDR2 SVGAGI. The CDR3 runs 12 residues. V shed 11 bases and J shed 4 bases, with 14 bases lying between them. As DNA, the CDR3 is TGTGCCGGCATCCACGGACTCTATGGCTACACCTTC. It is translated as CAGIHGLYGYTF.

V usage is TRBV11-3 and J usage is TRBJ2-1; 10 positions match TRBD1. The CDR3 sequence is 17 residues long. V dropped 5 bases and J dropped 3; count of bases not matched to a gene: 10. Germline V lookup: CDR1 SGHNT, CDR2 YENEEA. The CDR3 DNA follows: TGTGCCAGCAGCCACGAAGGGACAGGGGCTGGCTACAATGAGCAGTTCTTC. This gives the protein CASSHEGTGAGYNEQFF.

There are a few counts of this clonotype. The CDR3 protein is CASSYFSGRGYGYTF. In nucleotides, the CDR3 is TGTGCCAGCAGTTACTTTTCTGGACGGGGCTATGGCTACACCTTC. This chain joins TRBV6-5 and TRBJ1-2; D not resolved. CDR1 and CDR2 (germline): MNHEY, SVGAGI. Deletions cut 1 base from V and 4 bases from J, with 13 bases between. The CDR3 spans 15 residues.

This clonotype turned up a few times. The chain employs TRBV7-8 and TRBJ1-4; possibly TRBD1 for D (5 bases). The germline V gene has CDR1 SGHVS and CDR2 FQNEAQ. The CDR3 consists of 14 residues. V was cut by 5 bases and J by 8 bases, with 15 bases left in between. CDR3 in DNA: TGTGCCAGCAGCGAGGGGAGGGGAGAGGAAAAACTGTTTTTT. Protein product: CASSEGRGEEKLFF.

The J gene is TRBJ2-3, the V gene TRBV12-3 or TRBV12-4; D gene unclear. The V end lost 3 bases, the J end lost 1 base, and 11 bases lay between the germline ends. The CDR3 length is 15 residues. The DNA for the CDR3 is TGTGCCAGCAGTTTGATCGGTCTAGGCACAGATACGCAGTATTTT. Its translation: CASSLIGLGTDTQYF.

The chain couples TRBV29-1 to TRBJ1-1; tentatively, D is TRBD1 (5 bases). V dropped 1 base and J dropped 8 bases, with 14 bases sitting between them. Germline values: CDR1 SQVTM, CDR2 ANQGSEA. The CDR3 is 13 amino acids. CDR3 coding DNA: TGCAGCGTTGAAGGGAGGGGTGACAGAGAAGCTTTCTTT. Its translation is CSVEGRGDREAFF.